This entry is about one T cell receptor (beta chain). The antigen is not known. The source of the sample is a study of cytomegalovirus exposure and HLA in healthy donors. Germline V CDR1 and CDR2: SEHNR, FQNEAQ (reference sequence). The CDR3 is made up of 13 amino acids. V was cut by 6 bases and J by 6 bases, with 11 bases left in between. Study-wide results and caveats: Generally TCR sequences proved uncommon, though certain public TCRs appeared in numerous donors. Earlier results showed most TCR beta V segments being productive about 87% or about 30% of the time.

This PCR relied on a set of 60 Vbeta primers and 13 Jbeta primers. Here immunoSEQ multiplex PCR was the method, and the copy in TCRdb shows in-frame clones only, minus some. The sample has 140,000 to 150,000 clones; 73% are singletons. The receptor was derived from a woman between 18 and 29 years old in good health and CMV-seronegative. Sequencing used PBMCs. The chain carries TRBV7-9 and TRBJ1-4; D gene uncertain. CDR3 loop: CASSFWADEKLFF. The DNA of the CDR3 is TGTGCCAGCAGTTTTTGGGCAGATGAAAAACTGTTTTTT. Full variable domain (rest looked up from reference TRBV7-9 and TRBJ1-4): DTGVSQNPRHKITKRGQNVTFRCDPISEHNRLYWYRQTLGQGPEFLTYFQNEAQLEKSRLLSDRFSAERPKGSFSTLEIQRTEQGDSAMYLCASSFWADEKLFFGSGTQLSVL.